Below are 5 T cell receptor beta chains sequenced from a single sample in a study of CDR3 diversity in severe acne. Each CDR3 protein is one row after TCRdb ran MiXCR on the PCR reads. The sample holds 85,000 to 120,000 distinct CDR3 sequences, roughly 51% seen once. Sequenced: blood. Receptors were obtained from a male donor with acne.

The CDR3 DNA follows: TGTGCCACCAGCAGCTTGGCAGGGGTGGGGGCAGCTTTCTTT. Translating it yields CATSSLAGVGAAFF. This chain links TRBV15 with TRBJ1-1, with D possibly being TRBD1 (6 bases). Germline loops: CDR1 LNHNV, CDR2 YYDKDF (reference sequence). The V gene lost 3 bases and the J gene lost 10 bases, with 18 bases spanning the gap. The CDR3 length is 14 residues. Looking up the rest from reference TRBV15 and TRBJ1-1 gives the full variable domain: DAMVIQNPRYQVTQFGKPVTLSCSQTLNHNVMYWYQQKSSQAPKLLFHYYDKDFNNEADTPDNFQSRRPNTSFCFLDIRSPGLGDTAMYLCATSSLAGVGAAFFGQGTRLTVV.

As for this clonotype: A much bigger clone sits one base away, suggesting this may be a read error. This chain links TRBV5-5 with TRBJ2-7; 11 bases align to TRBD2. Germline lookup yields CDR1 SGHKS and CDR2 YYEKEE (reference sequence). CDR3 size: 18 residues. The CDR3 coding sequence is TGTGCCAGCAGCTTGGCCTCCGGGGTCGGCCTAGCGGGAGGCGAGCAGTGCTTC. Protein: CASSLASGVGLAGGEQCF.

The rearrangement joins TRBV25-1 to TRBJ2-7; D not resolved. The germline gives CDR1 MGHDK, CDR2 SYGVNS. The CDR3 sequence is 14 residues long. The V end was cut by 5 bases, the J end by 1 base, with 12 bases between. CDR3 DNA sequence: TGTGCCAGCAGTTCATCTCCGGGTTCCTACGAGCAGTACTTC. Translation: CASSSSPGSYEQYF.

This clonotype was recorded many times. This chain links TRBV5-5 with TRBJ2-1; perhaps TRBD2 as D (5 bases). Germline assignment: CDR1 SGHKS and CDR2 YYEKEE (reference sequence). CDR3 size: 14 residues. V was cut by 2 bases and J by 4 bases, with 10 bases left in between. CDR3 sequence: CASSLREEYNEQFF. As DNA, the CDR3 is TGTGCCAGCAGCTTACGGGAAGAGTACAATGAGCAGTTCTTC.

This clonotype was counted at least ten times. The CDR3 protein is CASSFLMNTEAFF. The DNA of the CDR3 is TGCGCCAGCAGCTTTTTGATGAACACTGAAGCTTTCTTT. The chain carries TRBV5-1 and TRBJ1-1; D is uncertain. V was trimmed by 2 bases and J by 0 bases, leaving 5 bases between them. The CDR3 runs to 13 residues. The V gene's germline CDR1 is SGHRS and CDR2 YFSETQ. Combining the CDR3 with reference TRBV5-1 and TRBJ1-1 gives the whole variable domain KAGVTQTPRYLIKTRGQQVTLSCSPISGHRSVSWYQQTPGQGLQFLFEYFSETQRNKGNFPGRFSGRQFSNSRSEMNVSTLELGDSALYLCASSFLMNTEAFFGQGTRLTVV.